The clone carrying this T cell receptor beta chain was counted a few times. The antigen is unknown. The entry originates in a study of beta chain features in type 1 diabetes. General study points: Highly expressing activated T cells could be over-counted with a cDNA template. In comparison with healthy donors, patients had naive, central memory and Treg TCRB repertoires that appeared more similar. Type 1 diabetes patients had moderately but significantly shorter TCRB CDR3s in all four CD4+ subsets.

All of the isolated RNA was reverse transcribed, so expressed TCRB transcripts were sequenced. TCRdb's copy holds only in-frame clones and misses some; the assay was immunoSEQ multiplex PCR. The sample carries about 350,000 clones, roughly 21% recorded once. CDR1 and CDR2 from the germline V gene are SGHAT and FQNNGV. V was clipped by 2 bases and J by 5 bases; unmatched bases: 5. The CDR3 has 15 residues. CD45RO/CCR7/CD25/CD127/CD95/CD27 separated CD4+ naive, central memory, regulatory and stem cell-like memory cells by sorting. Sequenced material: naive CD4+ T cells from blood. The J gene is TRBJ2-1, the V gene TRBV11-2; TRBD2 matches at 8 bases. This TCR derives from a woman between 18 and 29 years old in good health. The CDR3 DNA reads TGTGCCAGCAGCTTATCCAGCGGGGGAAACAATGAGCAGTTCTTC. Residues: CASSLSSGGNNEQFF.